This T cell receptor beta chain was recovered during a study of T-cell reconstitution after alpha-beta-depleted transplantation in children (dated by TCRdb to about 2016). About the investigation overall: Using TCR repertoire profiling, the study followed T-cell immune reconstitution in a quantitative way in children after TCRalphabeta/CD19-depleted allogeneic hematopoietic cell transplantation.

Concerning this clonotype: Its antigen is unknown. Base qualities are not recorded, but no much larger clone differs from it by a single base.

The library was made by PCR. The instrument given in TCRdb is Illumina HiSeq 2500. Molecular barcoding was employed in the preparation of TCR libraries, with unique molecular identifiers being used to normalize TCRbeta repertoire quantification. Using fastp at Q25 and MiXCR, TCRdb reprocessed the public reads and kept productive beta chains. Under each unique CDR3 protein, matching rows form one entry showing the most common genes and DNA. Counted in this sample were roughly 610,000 distinct CDR3 sequences; over 9.5% of them appeared once. Approximately 4.1% of the sample goes to the ten largest clones. CDR3 length: 18 amino acids, cysteine to phenylalanine. Of all the DNA, just the CDR3 is kept, 54 bases in frame from base 1. CDR1 and CDR2 are read off the germline V gene as MNHEY and SVGEGT. The germline V and J ends show losses of 0 bases and 1 base respectively, and no gene match explains 6 bases of the junction.

The rearrangement combines TRBV6-2 or TRBV6-3 with TRBJ2-1, with 10 junctional bases fitting TRBD2. This TCR derives from a human donor who donated a stem cell graft to a child with acute myeloid leukemia. Sequencing was performed on PBMCs from the stem cell graft donor, taken from the stem cell graft. The CDR3 reads as follows: CASSYSLTSGFSYNEQFF. The DNA reads as follows: TGTGCCAGCAGTTACTCCCTGACTAGCGGGTTTTCCTACAATGAGCAGTTCTTC.